This TCR beta chain was identified during a study of T-cell memory formation after mild COVID-19. The study, taken as a whole, reports: Clones that contracted from day 15 to 85 were balanced CD4/CD8, while later expanders leaned CD4+.

CDR3 length: 16 residues. J lost 3 bases, V lost 1 base, and 4 bases had no gene match. CDR1 and CDR2 (germline): SGHTA, FQGNSA. TCRdb passed the 5' RACE reads through MiXCR, listing each CDR3 protein once. Altogether hundreds of thousands of distinct CDR3 sequences are present, approximately 16% being singletons, with the ten largest covering approximately 20%. A few counts support this clonotype. What it binds is unknown. J is TRBJ2-2 and V is TRBV7-2; 8 nucleotides match TRBD2. This TCR came from a man aged 18 to 35 who had mild COVID-19 (a few samples of this study predate the infection). Cell type and time point are not known. The sample was PBMCs or a T cell subset sorted from them (not recorded which). The CDR3 DNA reads TGTGCCAGCAGCTTAGATTCCGGGGGGGACACCGGGGAGCTGTTTTTT. Translating it yields CASSLDSGGDTGELFF.